Reported below is one TCR beta chain. Its antigen is still unknown. Germline lookup yields CDR1 LNHDA and CDR2 SQIVND (reference sequence). The V end was cut by 4 bases, the J end by 2 bases, with 10 bases between. There are 14 residues in the CDR3. The sample originates from a study of blood T cells in healthy people across ages. Sample-barcoded 5' priming and a J-beta primer mix drove a second PCR of about 6 to 12 cycles. TCRdb reprocessed the 5' RACE reads via MiXCR and lists one record per CDR3 protein. The top ten hold 13% of the sample, which has approximately 880,000 distinct CDR3 sequences, roughly 43% seen once. Each individual donor underwent a draw of about 11 milliliters of peripheral blood. Total RNA was isolated from each sample in quantities of at least 5.5 micrograms. Broader study findings: As age increased, TCR beta diversity per million T cells fell in a roughly linear fashion. When set beside aged donors, long-lived donors presented more naive CD4+ cells and higher diversity.

This receptor was taken from a man aged 25-45 years in good health. The chain recombines TRBV19 with TRBJ2-3; D is undetermined. The sequenced material came from blood. In DNA, the CDR3 is TGTGCCAGTAGTACTCTGGAAGTCACAGATACGCAGTATTTT. Translation gives CASSTLEVTDTQYF.